The rows below give T cell receptor beta chains drawn from one sample of a study of cytomegalovirus exposure and HLA in healthy donors. The protocol was immunoSEQ multiplex PCR, while the TCRdb copy is restricted to in-frame clones and leaves out a portion. Of 140,000 or so clones in the sample, just over 90% were seen once. Sequencing was done on a sample of PBMCs. The receptors come from a man between 18 and 35 years old in good health and CMV-seronegative. CDR3s leave out the opening cysteine and the closing phenylalanine or tryptophan. The order of the fields is J gene, V gene, CDR3 protein.

J gene: TRBJ1-3
V gene: TRBV19
CDR3 protein: ASSIFPRGSGNTIY

J gene: TRBJ1-1
V gene: TRBV30
CDR3 protein: AWSGIGQGSFGEAF

J gene: TRBJ2-5
V gene: TRBV2
CDR3 protein: ASSLQETQY

J gene: TRBJ2-1
V gene: TRBV29-1
CDR3 protein: SVSAPTGNHEQF

J gene: TRBJ1-5
V gene: TRBV19
CDR3 protein: ASRPDPGGHRNQPQH

J gene: TRBJ2-7
V gene: TRBV7-9
CDR3 protein: ASSLVQGEQY

J gene: TRBJ2-4
V gene: TRBV5-1
CDR3 protein: ASATGGGVPAKNIQY

J gene: TRBJ1-2
V gene: TRBV5-1
CDR3 protein: ASSLGDSSYGYT

J gene: TRBJ1-3
V gene: TRBV2
CDR3 protein: ASSPGTAGNTIY

J gene: TRBJ1-3
V gene: TRBV7-6
CDR3 protein: ASSLRVTGTSGNTIY

J gene: TRBJ1-1
V gene: TRBV4-1
CDR3 protein: ASSQDRDRGQWTEAF

J gene: TRBJ2-3
V gene: TRBV30
CDR3 protein: AWSPQLAGSTYTQY

J gene: TRBJ2-7
V gene: TRBV14
CDR3 protein: ASSRTGRDSYEQY

J gene: TRBJ1-3
V gene: TRBV5-6
CDR3 protein: ASSLVATGRNTIY

J gene: TRBJ2-1
V gene: TRBV7-2
CDR3 protein: ASSPQIRTSGSSNEQF

J gene: TRBJ1-1
V gene: TRBV5-1
CDR3 protein: ASSSQGMNTEAF

J gene: TRBJ2-4
V gene: TRBV19
CDR3 protein: ASSRLRDRALDIQY

J gene: TRBJ2-3
V gene: TRBV5-6
CDR3 protein: ASSLVWGGSTDTQY

J gene: TRBJ1-2
V gene: TRBV5-6
CDR3 protein: ASTNAGTADGYT

J gene: TRBJ1-6
V gene: TRBV19
CDR3 protein: ASSFSSSYNSPLH

J gene: TRBJ2-7
V gene: TRBV2
CDR3 protein: ASSDELYEQY

J gene: TRBJ1-4
V gene: TRBV6-5
CDR3 protein: ASRRELTNEKLF

J gene: TRBJ2-1
V gene: TRBV7-6
CDR3 protein: ASSLNKREFDEQF

J gene: TRBJ1-2
V gene: TRBV7-2
CDR3 protein: ASSWTGSYGYT

J gene: TRBJ2-7
V gene: TRBV9
CDR3 protein: ASSVASGGSYEQY

J gene: TRBJ2-7
V gene: TRBV5-6
CDR3 protein: ASSFLGTTNSYEQY

J gene: TRBJ1-3
V gene: TRBV7-9
CDR3 protein: ASSLALSSGNTIY

J gene: TRBJ2-2
V gene: TRBV6-5
CDR3 protein: ASSPGVVTGELF

J gene: TRBJ1-2
V gene: TRBV7-2
CDR3 protein: ASSPTGPNNYGYT